This T cell receptor beta chain was captured in a study of cytomegalovirus exposure and HLA in healthy donors. In the study overall: When just under 400 donors were genotyped, over 80% of them were found to fall in the Caucasian-associated ancestry cluster.

Study-wide results and limits: Researchers left out some V segments, among them TRBV6-2 and TRBV6-3, as indistinguishable. One cluster of highly shared sequence variants probably arose as a sequencing artifact. Researchers catalogued some 160 TCR beta chains as cytomegalovirus-associated.

The germline V gene has CDR1 MNHEY and CDR2 SVGAGI. The length of the CDR3 is 14 residues. Trimming removed 7 bases from V and 3 bases from J, with 16 bases in between. Primers for the PCR totalled 60 Vbeta and 13 Jbeta. The method was immunoSEQ multiplex PCR; TCRdb's version includes in-frame clones alone and lacks a portion of them. The sample carries around 190,000 clones, roughly 80% recorded once. This clone was counted between two and nine times. What it binds is not known. The sequence derives from a man aged 35 to 55 in good health and CMV-seropositive. The chain recombines TRBV6-5 with TRBJ2-7; weak D call: TRBD1 (7 bases). The material sequenced was PBMCs. The CDR3 DNA reads as TGTGCCAGCATTCGGAGGGGGCTAAACTACGAGCAGTACTTC. Translation gives CASIRRGLNYEQYF.